This is a list of T cell receptor beta chains from one sample in a study of T-cell memory formation after mild COVID-19. TCRdb independently ran MiXCR on the 5' RACE reads; one entry per CDR3 protein. The profile shows 550,000 to 700,000 distinct CDR3 sequences, around a sixth of them singletons. Sequencing was carried out using PBMCs or a T cell subset sorted from them (not recorded which). These receptors were collected from an adult woman who had mild COVID-19 (a few samples of this study predate the infection). Cell type and time point are not known. Both conserved end residues are part of each CDR3. A D gene is named only where the DNA matches it firmly. Clone size is given for some rows only: seen once, a few or many times, or a class if the clone is expanded.

j_gene | v_gene | abundance | d_gene | CDR3nt | CDR3aa
TRBJ2-3 | TRBV9 | many | . | TGTGCCAGCAGCTACAGCAGTTTTAGCACAGATACGCAGTATTTT | CASSYSSFSTDTQYF
TRBJ2-1 | TRBV7-2 | few | . | TGTGCCAGCAGCTTAGTGAGCCTGTATGAGCAGTTCTTC | CASSLVSLYEQFF
TRBJ2-6 | TRBV25-1 | many | TRBD1 | TGTGCCAGCAGTGAATCCGGGACAGGACGGGCCAACGTCCTGACTTTC | CASSESGTGRANVLTF
TRBJ2-1 | TRBV6-5 | few | TRBD1 | TGTGCCAGCAGTTACGGGCCGGGACAGCGCAATGAGCAGTTCTTC | CASSYGPGQRNEQFF
TRBJ1-1 | TRBV12-3/TRBV12-4 | few | . | TGTGCCAGCAGTTTGGGGGAAAGCACTGAAGCTTTCTTT | CASSLGESTEAFF
TRBJ1-5 | TRBV7-8 | few | . | TGTGCCAGCAGCAGTACAGGGAATAGCAATCAGCCCCAGCATTTT | CASSSTGNSNQPQHF
TRBJ2-3 | TRBV6-5 | few | . | TGTGCCAGCAGTCCACAAGCGACCCCCAATACGCAGTATTTT | CASSPQATPNTQYF
TRBJ2-7 | TRBV20-1 | . | . | TGCAGTGCTGTCCTTACTAGCTCCGCCTACGAGCAGTACTTC | CSAVLTSSAYEQYF
TRBJ1-4 | TRBV5-1 | . | TRBD1 | TGCGCCAGCAGCCCCGGACAGGTTAATGAAAAACTGTTTTTT | CASSPGQVNEKLFF
TRBJ1-1 | TRBV29-1 | . | . | TGCAGCGTTGCGGGGCAGGGGAACACTGAAGCTTTCTTT | CSVAGQGNTEAFF
TRBJ1-4 | TRBV9 | . | . | TGTGCCAGCAGCGCGCAGGACAGCTATAATGAAAAACTGTTTTTT | CASSAQDSYNEKLFF
TRBJ2-1 | TRBV6-1 | few | TRBD2 | TGTGCCAGCAGAGTGACTAGCGGTTACAATGAGCAGTTCTTC | CASRVTSGYNEQFF
TRBJ2-7 | TRBV6-5 | . | . | TGTGCCAGCAGTTACTCCCGAGGGGGATCCCACTCCTACGAGCAGTACTTC | CASSYSRGGSHSYEQYF
TRBJ1-3 | TRBV12-3/TRBV12-4 | few | TRBD1 | TGTGCCAGCACCCGACAGGGCCTAGGAGGAAACACCATATATTTT | CASTRQGLGGNTIYF
TRBJ2-3 | TRBV29-1 | . | . | TGCAGCGCCCCGGTGGGGTTAAATACGCAGTATTTT | CSAPVGLNTQYF
TRBJ2-5 | TRBV6-2/TRBV6-3 | . | TRBD2 | TGTGCCAGCAGAAAAAGGACTAGCGGGAGACGAGAGACCCAGTACTTC | CASRKRTSGRRETQYF
TRBJ1-1 | TRBV5-1 | few | . | TGCGCCAGCAGCAGGGGGGACCGGAGGGGGAACACTGAAGCTTTCTTT | CASSRGDRRGNTEAFF
TRBJ2-3 | TRBV2 | . | . | TGTGCCAGCAGTGAAACCTCAGGGTGGGTCACAGATACGCAGTATTTT | CASSETSGWVTDTQYF
TRBJ1-1 | TRBV5-1 | many | . | TGTGCCAGCAGTTTCCGCGGCACTGAAGCTTTCTTT | CASSFRGTEAFF
TRBJ2-1 | TRBV18 | . | . | TGTGCCAGCTCACCCCTGGCCGGGGATGAGCAGTTCTTC | CASSPLAGDEQFF
TRBJ2-5 | TRBV5-1 | . | . | TGCGCCAGCAGGGCAGGTAGAGGGGAGACCCAGTACTTC | CASRAGRGETQYF
TRBJ2-3 | TRBV5-1 | many | . | TGCGCCAGCAGCTTGGGATCAGGGGTCCCAGATACGCAGTATTTT | CASSLGSGVPDTQYF
TRBJ1-5 | TRBV7-8 | few | . | TGTGCCAGCAGCCCGTGGACAGTGAACAATCAGCCCCAGCATTTT | CASSPWTVNNQPQHF
TRBJ1-5 | TRBV6-6 | . | TRBD1 | TGTGCCAGCAGCACATATCGGGACAGTCAGCATTTT | CASSTYRDSQHF
TRBJ1-2 | TRBV6-6 | few | TRBD1 | TGTGCCAGCAGTCGGCCGGGACAGCTCTATGGCTACACCTTC | CASSRPGQLYGYTF
TRBJ2-3 | TRBV7-3 | few | TRBD2 | TGTGCCAGCTCCCAGCGGGGGCAAAGCACAGATACGCAGTATTTT | CASSQRGQSTDTQYF
TRBJ2-7 | TRBV4-1 | . | TRBD1 | TGCGCCAGCAGCCTGGGCGGACAGGGATTAACCCACGAGCAGTACTTC | CASSLGGQGLTHEQYF
TRBJ1-1 | TRBV12-3/TRBV12-4 | few | . | TGTGCCAGCAGTTTACGGGGAATGTCGGGCCAGGAAGCTTTCTTT | CASSLRGMSGQEAFF
TRBJ2-1 | TRBV20-1 | . | . | TGCAGTGCTAGACGGGACAACCCCTATGAGCAGTTCTTC | CSARRDNPYEQFF
TRBJ1-2 | TRBV2 | few | TRBD1 | TGTGCCAGCAACCCACAGGGGGCGGGTTATGGCTACACCTTC | CASNPQGAGYGYTF
TRBJ1-1 | TRBV6-6 | few | . | TGTGCCGGGCAAGACGGACAGAACACTGAAGCTTTCTTT | CAGQDGQNTEAFF